This T cell receptor (beta chain) came from a study of OX40 agonist ivuxolimab in advanced cancers. Overall study: Males comprised 75% to 90% of the group, whose mean age was approximately 60 years (range about 23 to 80). Three dose-escalation patients had partial responses: one with hepatocellular carcinoma and two with cutaneous melanoma.

Germline V gene data show CDR1 as SGHDN and CDR2 as FVKESK. Trimming removed 1 base at V and 8 bases at J, with 9 bases between. The CDR3 has 12 residues. A single count supports this clone. Profiling relied on immunoSEQ multiplex PCR, and the TCRdb table lists in-frame clones only, not all of them. The top ten clones hold approximately 0.51% of a sample with about 73,000 clones, 85% to 90% of them seen once. The J gene is TRBJ2-7, the V gene TRBV14; D ambiguous. The sample here was CD4+ or CD8+ T cells sorted from blood, taken in a trial of the OX40 agonist ivuxolimab. The sequence was obtained from an adult with an advanced solid tumor such as melanoma, head and neck, liver or kidney cancer. The chain's CDR3 is CASSQVGLQQYF. The CDR3 DNA is TGTGCCAGCAGCCAAGTTGGTCTCCAGCAGTACTTC.